This TCR beta chain was observed in a study of blood T cell repertoires in COVID-19. Study at large: Acute and convalescent COVID-19 specimens originated in the United States, Italy and Spain.

Original processing methods: Amplifying reference gene primers gave estimates of nucleated cell counts. Assay: immunoSEQ multiplex PCR; the TCRdb copy retains only in-frame clones and omits some. V and J calls and clone size are as listed in that table; D and trimming were resolved from the DNA. Among some 100,000 clones listed, more than 60% were seen once. The sequence was collected from a man in his 70s with acute or convalescent COVID-19. The sample consisted of peripheral blood.

DNA for the CDR3: TGTGCCAGTAGTCCATTTGGAGGCGGGGGGACAGATACGCAGTATTTT. As protein: CASSPFGGGGTDTQYF. The chain uses TRBV19 and TRBJ2-3, with TRBD2 matching 8 bases. CDR3 length equals 16 residues. After removal of 5 bases from V and 3 bases from J, the junction contained 10 bases not matched to a gene. CDR1 is LNHDA, CDR2 SQIVND, per germline (reference sequence). The entire variable domain, with the rest obtained from reference TRBV19 and TRBJ2-3, is as follows: DGGITQSPKYLFRKEGQNVTLSCEQNLNHDAMYWYRQDPGQGLRLIYYSQIVNDFQKGDIAEGYSVSREKKESFPLTVTSAQKNPTAFYLCASSPFGGGGTDTQYFGPGTRLTVL.